This T cell receptor (beta chain) was identified during a study of cytomegalovirus exposure and HLA in healthy donors. Turning to the study itself: The same platform was used for the 130 or so validation repertoires as for the 600 to 700 first-cohort repertoires, as reported in a later analysis.

Trimming shortened V by 4 bases and J by 7 bases, and 13 bases separated the two germline ends. The CDR3 sequence is 14 residues long. The germline V gene has CDR1 MRHNA and CDR2 SNTAGT. A remark on this clone: Its antigen is unknown.

Method: immunoSEQ multiplex PCR; TCRdb's copy keeps in-frame clones and lacks some. Here the sample spans 97,000 or so clones, about 95% being singletons. Study-wide results and limits: In the 120 or so validation repertoires, more than 85% of cluster scores exceeded 0, per a later analysis. The authors enumerated over 150 TCR beta chains as linked to cytomegalovirus.

This rearrangement joins TRBV6-4 to TRBJ1-4, with D hard to call. This receptor was identified in a woman between 18 and 29 years old in good health and CMV-seronegative. The material sequenced was PBMCs. CDR3 amino acids: CASSAPRFGEKLFF. CDR3 coding DNA: TGTGCCAGCAGTGCACCTCGGTTTGGTGAAAAACTGTTTTTT.